One and the same sample provided the 12 T cell receptor beta chains below, sequenced in a study of CD8+ T cells in alopecia areata (dated by TCRdb to 2017 to 2018). The library relied on the immunoSEQ multiplex PCR assay. RNA was extracted from all samples and reverse transcribed into cDNA as template for TCR sequencing. In its TCRdb copy, this immuneACCESS table keeps in-frame sequences only and misses some clones. Where compared with another copy, unresolved V genes explain less than half of these, and the others have no known cause. The sample table contains roughly 150,000 clones; only one count was recorded for about 56% of them. Together, the top ten hold 15% of the sample. This specimen's time point label, interpreted: 4 weeks on oral tofacitinib. The label giving this sample's treatment or condition can be read as: oral pan-JAK inhibitor, 5-10 mg twice daily. The sample was CD8+ T cells sorted from blood, taken at week 4, from a patient treated with tofacitinib. The receptors come from a human donor with alopecia areata.

This clone was found once. The V gene is TRBV5-1, the J gene TRBJ2-7, with TRBD1 as a possible D gene (6 bases). Trimming left V 7 bases short and J 0 bases short, with 11 bases between. Per germline, CDR1 SGHRS and CDR2 YFSETQ. The CDR3 totals 13 residues. The CDR3 DNA is TGCGCCAGCGGCGAGACAGGCTCCTACGAGCAGTACTTC. Translated: CASGETGSYEQYF.

V is TRBV11-2 and J is TRBJ1-2; D is ambiguous. The germline gives CDR1 SGHAT, CDR2 FQNNGV. With 1 base removed from V and 4 bases from J, the gap between germline ends came to 7 bases. This CDR3 is built from 13 residues. CDR3 amino acids: CASSLGSLYGYTF. CDR3 nucleotides: TGTGCCAGCAGCTTAGGAAGTCTCTATGGCTACACCTTC. The complete variable domain, with remaining parts taken from reference TRBV11-2 and TRBJ1-2, reads EAGVAQSPRYKIIEKRQSVAFWCNPISGHATLYWYQQILGQGPKLLIQFQNNGVVDDSQLPKDRFSAERLKGVDSTLKIQPAKLEDSAVYLCASSLGSLYGYTFGSGTRLTVV.

The CDR3 nucleotides are TGTGCCAGCAGCTACAGTGGGACTCCTCCCGAGCAGTACTTC. Its protein is CASSYSGTPPEQYF. The rearrangement links TRBV7-9 to TRBJ2-7; a possible D gene is TRBD2 (6 bases). Per the germline V gene, CDR1 is SEHNR and CDR2 is FQNEAQ (reference sequence). V lost 4 bases and J lost 6, with 16 bases in between. This CDR3 region has 14 residues.

The J gene is TRBJ1-5, the V gene TRBV7-9, with 7 bases lining up with TRBD1. The CDR3 is 15 amino acids. V was clipped by 5 bases and J by 7 bases; unmatched bases: 11. Germline V CDR1 and CDR2: SEHNR, FQNEAQ (reference sequence). CDR3 nucleotide sequence: TGTGCCAGCAGCAACCCCGGGACAGAAGGCCAGCCCCAGCATTTT. Translated: CASSNPGTEGQPQHF.

This clone was detected only a few times. The chain combines TRBV6-6 with TRBJ2-3; D is uncertain. CDR3 length: 12 amino acids. The germline gives CDR1 MNHNY, CDR2 SVGAGI (reference sequence). V was shortened by 6 bases and J by 4 bases, with 8 bases between the two germline ends. The CDR3, as DNA: TGTGCCAGCAGCCCAAGCTCAGATACGCAGTATTTT. It yields the protein CASSPSSDTQYF.

The rearrangement uses TRBV13 and TRBJ2-7; D is ambiguous. The CDR3 is 11 amino acids. Trimming removed 0 bases from V and 7 bases from J, with 4 bases in between. The germline gives CDR1 PRHDT, CDR2 FYEKMQ (reference sequence). The CDR3 sequence is CASSLGEEQYF. DNA of the CDR3: TGTGCCAGCAGCTTAGGGGAAGAGCAGTACTTC. Full variable domain (rest looked up from reference TRBV13 and TRBJ2-7): AAGVIQSPRHLIKEKRETATLKCYPIPRHDTVYWYQQGPGQDPQFLISFYEKMQSDKGSIPDRFSAQQFSDYHSELNMSSLELGDSALYFCASSLGEEQYFGPGTRLTVT.

This clone appeared a few times. The rearrangement uses TRBV10-3 and TRBJ1-2; 7 positions match TRBD1. CDR1 is ENHRY, CDR2 SYGVKD, per germline. J was trimmed by 5 bases and V by 8 bases; bases with no gene match: 8. This CDR3 is 13 amino acids long. CDR3: CAILTGTAYGYTF. CDR3 sequence (DNA): TGTGCCATCCTAACCGGGACAGCTTATGGCTACACCTTC.

The chain uses TRBV2 and TRBJ2-6; TRBD2 matches 11 bases. J gave up 0 bases and V 7 bases, and 5 bases lay outside the gene matches. CDR3 length equals 17 residues. Germline V gene lookup returns CDR1 SNHLY and CDR2 FYNNEI. The CDR3 reads CASTLAGGNSGANVLTF. CDR3 sequence (DNA): TGTGCCAGCACCCTAGCGGGGGGTAACTCTGGGGCCAACGTCCTGACTTTC.

This clone was detected ten times or more. This rearrangement joins TRBV5-1 to TRBJ2-5, with D perhaps TRBD2 (6 bases). Per germline, CDR1 SGHRS and CDR2 YFSETQ. V was pared by 4 bases and J by 0 bases, with 13 bases between. CDR3 length: 15 amino acids. The CDR3 loop is CASSLSGRYQETQYF. The CDR3 DNA reads TGCGCCAGCAGCCTGAGCGGGCGGTACCAAGAGACCCAGTACTTC.

The chain recombines TRBV27 with TRBJ2-7; D call uncertain. The CDR3 contains 12 residues. Germline CDR1 MNHEY, CDR2 SMNVEV (reference sequence). V was shortened by 4 bases and J by 3 bases, with 7 bases between the two germline ends. The CDR3 coding sequence is TGTGCCAGCAGTTCGGACGGCTACGAGCAGTACTTC. Encoded protein: CASSSDGYEQYF.

This clone has ten or more counts. The chain carries TRBV27 and TRBJ2-1; 9 bases are a match to TRBD2. J was trimmed by 8 bases and V by 2 bases; bases with no gene match: 10. Per the germline V gene, CDR1 is MNHEY and CDR2 is SMNVEV (reference sequence). CDR3 length: 16 residues. The CDR3: CASSLLGGGALDEQFF. The CDR3 DNA is TGTGCCAGCAGTTTACTTGGCGGGGGGGCCTTAGATGAGCAGTTCTTC.

This clone was observed at least ten times. CDR3 residues: CASSLEPEDGYTF. CDR3 nucleotide sequence: TGTGCCAGCAGCTTAGAACCGGAGGATGGCTACACCTTC. The chain combines TRBV13 with TRBJ1-2; D gene ambiguous. The CDR3 spans 13 residues. The germline CDR1 and CDR2 sequences are PRHDT and FYEKMQ (reference sequence). V lost 1 base to trimming and J lost 6 bases, with 9 bases between them.